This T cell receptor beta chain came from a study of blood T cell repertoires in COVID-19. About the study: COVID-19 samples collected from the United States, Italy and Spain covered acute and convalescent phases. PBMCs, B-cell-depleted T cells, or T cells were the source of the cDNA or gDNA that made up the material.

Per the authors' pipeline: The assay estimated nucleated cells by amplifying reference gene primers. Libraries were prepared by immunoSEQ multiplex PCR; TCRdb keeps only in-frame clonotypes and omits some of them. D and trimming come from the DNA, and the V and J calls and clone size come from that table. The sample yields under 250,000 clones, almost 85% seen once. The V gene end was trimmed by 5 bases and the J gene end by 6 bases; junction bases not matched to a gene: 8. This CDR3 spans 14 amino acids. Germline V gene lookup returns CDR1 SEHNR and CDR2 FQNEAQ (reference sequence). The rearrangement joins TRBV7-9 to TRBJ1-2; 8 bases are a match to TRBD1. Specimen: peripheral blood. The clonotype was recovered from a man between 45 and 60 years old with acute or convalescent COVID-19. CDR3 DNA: TGTGCCAGCAGCATCGGACAGGGTTTGAATGGCTACACCTTC. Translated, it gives CASSIGQGLNGYTF.